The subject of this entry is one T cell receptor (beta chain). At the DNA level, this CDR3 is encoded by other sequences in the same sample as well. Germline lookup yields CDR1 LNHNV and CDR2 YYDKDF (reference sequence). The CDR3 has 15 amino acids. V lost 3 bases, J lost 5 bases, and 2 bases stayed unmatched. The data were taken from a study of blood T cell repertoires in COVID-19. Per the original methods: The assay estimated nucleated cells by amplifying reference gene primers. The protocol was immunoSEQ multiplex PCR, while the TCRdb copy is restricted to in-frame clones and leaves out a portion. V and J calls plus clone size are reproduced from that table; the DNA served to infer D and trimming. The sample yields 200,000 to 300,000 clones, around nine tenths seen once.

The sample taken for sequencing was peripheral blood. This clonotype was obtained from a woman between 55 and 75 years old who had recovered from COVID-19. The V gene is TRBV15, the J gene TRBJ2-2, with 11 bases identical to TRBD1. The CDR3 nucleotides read TGTGCCACCAGCAGGGACAGGGGGCGGACCGGGGAGCTGTTTTTT. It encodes CATSRDRGRTGELFF. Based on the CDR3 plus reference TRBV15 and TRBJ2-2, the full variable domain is DAMVIQNPRYQVTQFGKPVTLSCSQTLNHNVMYWYQQKSSQAPKLLFHYYDKDFNNEADTPDNFQSRRPNTSFCFLDIRSPGLGDTAMYLCATSRDRGRTGELFFGEGSRLTVL.